The clone carrying this TCR beta chain appeared many times. The antigen remains undetermined. J was trimmed by 6 bases and V by 3 bases; bases with no gene match: 11. Germline values: CDR1 SGDLS, CDR2 YYNGEE. The CDR3 is 15 amino acids. This sample stems from a study of molecular identifiers for immune sequencing clone quantification. Study-wide results and limits: Reports indicate spiked Jurkat TCR RNA from one cell could be found among some 980,000 naive cells. Barcode collisions between identical TCR molecules could shrink estimates of highly expanded clone sizes.

TCRdb reprocessed the PCR reads via MiXCR and lists one record per CDR3 protein. The profile shows about 500,000 distinct CDR3 sequences, around a fifth of them singletons. V usage is TRBV9 and J usage is TRBJ2-7, with TRBD1 identical over 8 bases. The sequencing input was naive CD8+ T cells from blood, with Jurkat cell RNA spiked in. As for subset: FACS-sorted CD8+CD4-CCR7+CD45RA+ naive T cells. The TCR was taken from a human donor in good health. Some libraries in this study had Jurkat cell RNA spiked in. CDR3 amino acids: CASSAHGTGSFEQYF. The CDR3 region has the DNA TGTGCCAGCAGCGCGCACGGGACAGGAAGTTTCGAGCAGTACTTC.